This TCR beta chain was profiled in a study of OX40 agonist ivuxolimab in advanced cancers. Whole-study context: While on treatment, patients had intravenous ivuxolimab at 0.01 to 10 mg/kg every 2 weeks.

The method was immunoSEQ multiplex PCR; TCRdb's version includes in-frame clones alone and lacks a portion of them. The sample holds some 21,000 clones, 83% seen once. Concerning this clone itself: No antigen is known for it. An end of the junction differs from the germline gene, which may be a read error.

Researchers took blood at baseline, on cycle 4 day 1, and on cycle 7 day 1. Germline CDR1 ENHRY, CDR2 SYGVKD. This CDR3 region has 15 residues. Study observations and caveats: Relative to CD4+, CD8+ T cells held more expanded clones on average.

The sample was CD4+ or CD8+ T cells sorted from blood, taken in a trial of the OX40 agonist ivuxolimab. The origin of this receptor is an adult with an advanced solid tumor such as melanoma, head and neck, liver or kidney cancer. The chain uses TRBV10-3 and TRBJ2-1, with 9 bases that match TRBD2. CDR3 DNA sequence: TGTGCCAGCAGTGAATTTATAGGACTAGCGAATGAGCAGTTCTTC. It is translated as CASSEFIGLANEQFF.